This T cell receptor (beta chain) was retrieved from a study of regulatory T cells in long-lasting Graves disease. Study observations and caveats: It is possible that accuracy was reduced by the small size of the sample.

Time point described: persistent/refractory GD, antithyroid drugs over 5 years with positive TRAb. The TCR library was made from RNA that had been extracted from PBMCs in TRIzol. Approximately 9 milliliters of peripheral blood were taken and placed in EDTA tubes. Arm-PCR of CDR3 regions with iRepertoire HTBI primers generated TCR beta libraries. MiXCR, applied by TCRdb to the multiplex PCR reads, yields one record per CDR3 protein. The sample includes approximately 400,000 distinct CDR3 sequences, roughly 20% seen only once; the top ten take approximately 28%. With 1 base removed from V and 8 bases from J, the gap between germline ends came to 20 bases. Germline-derived CDR1 and CDR2 are DFQATT and SNEGSKA (reference sequence). CDR3 length equals 15 residues. Comments on this clonotype: Its antigen is unknown.

This chain links TRBV20-1 with TRBJ1-1; weak D call: TRBD1 (5 bases). The source is a woman in her forties with Graves disease. The specimen was peripheral blood mononuclear cells (PBMCs), collected when the disease was refractory, from a patient treated with antithyroid drugs. The CDR3 region is CSARVWGSPDKEAFF. The CDR3 nucleotides read TGCAGTGCTAGAGTTTGGGGGTCGCCCGATAAGGAAGCTTTCTTT.